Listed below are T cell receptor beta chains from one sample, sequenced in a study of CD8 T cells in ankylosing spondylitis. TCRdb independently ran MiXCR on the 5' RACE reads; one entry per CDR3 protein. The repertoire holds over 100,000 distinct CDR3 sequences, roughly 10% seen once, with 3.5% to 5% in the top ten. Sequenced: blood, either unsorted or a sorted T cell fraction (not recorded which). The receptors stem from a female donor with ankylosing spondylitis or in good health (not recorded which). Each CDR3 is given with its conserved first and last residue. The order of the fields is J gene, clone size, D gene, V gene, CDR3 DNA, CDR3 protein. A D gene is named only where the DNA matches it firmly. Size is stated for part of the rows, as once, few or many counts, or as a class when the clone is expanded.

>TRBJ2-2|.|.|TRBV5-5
TGTGCCAGCAGCTTGGCTAACACCAACACCGGGGAGCTGTTTTTT
CASSLANTNTGELFF
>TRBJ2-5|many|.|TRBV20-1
TGCAGTGGTGGCAGTGGGCTCCAAGAGACCCAGTACTTC
CSGGSGLQETQYF
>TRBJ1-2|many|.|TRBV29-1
TGCAGCGTTGAAGACGGGGGGGGCTACACCTTC
CSVEDGGGYTF
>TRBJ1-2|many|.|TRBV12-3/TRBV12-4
TGTGCCAGCGCCCAAGGTTATGGCTACACCTTC
CASAQGYGYTF
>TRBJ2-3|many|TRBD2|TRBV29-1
TGCAGCGTTGCTAGCGGGACCACAGATACGCAGTATTTT
CSVASGTTDTQYF
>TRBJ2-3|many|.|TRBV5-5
TGTGCCAGCAGCCCGCTTTGGGGCGGGAGCACAGATACGCAGTATTTT
CASSPLWGGSTDTQYF
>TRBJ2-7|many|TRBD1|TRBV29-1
TGCAGCGTTGAAGGTTTGAGACAGGGGTTCAACGAGCAGTACTTC
CSVEGLRQGFNEQYF
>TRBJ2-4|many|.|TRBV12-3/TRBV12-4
TGTGCCAGCAGCCAGAGGGGGGGATTGGGAGCCAAAAACATTCAGTACTTC
CASSQRGGLGAKNIQYF
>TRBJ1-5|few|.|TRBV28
TGTGCCAGCGATACCATGCAGGGCGGACAGCCCCAGCATTTT
CASDTMQGGQPQHF
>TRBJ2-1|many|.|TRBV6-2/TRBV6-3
TGTGCCAGCAGTTACTCGACTGAGCAGTTCTTC
CASSYSTEQFF
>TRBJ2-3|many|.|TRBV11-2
TGTGCCAGCAGCTTAGTCAGGGGAGACGGCACAGATACGCAGTATTTT
CASSLVRGDGTDTQYF
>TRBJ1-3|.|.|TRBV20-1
TGCAGTGCTAGAGACTCCGGAAACACCATATATTTT
CSARDSGNTIYF
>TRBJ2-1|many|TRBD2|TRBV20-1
TGCAGTGCTAGAGTAGGTTTGCGGGAGAGGGATGAGCAGTTCTTC
CSARVGLRERDEQFF
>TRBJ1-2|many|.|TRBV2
TGTGCCAGCAGTGATAGGGGAAGTTTGGCTGGCTACACCTTC
CASSDRGSLAGYTF
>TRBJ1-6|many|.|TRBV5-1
TGCGCCAGCAGCTTGGTGGACAGTTCAAGGACACCCCTCCACTTT
CASSLVDSSRTPLHF
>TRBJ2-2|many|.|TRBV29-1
TGCAGCGTTGCGTACAGGGAGTATACCGGGGAGCTGTTTTTT
CSVAYREYTGELFF
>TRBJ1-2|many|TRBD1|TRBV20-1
TGCAGTGCTAGAGATGGGACAGGGGAGGTTTTGGGCTATGGCTACACCTTC
CSARDGTGEVLGYGYTF
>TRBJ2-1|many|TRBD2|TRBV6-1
TGTGCCTGCAATAGCGGGGGGGAAAACAATGAGCAGTTCTTC
CACNSGGENNEQFF
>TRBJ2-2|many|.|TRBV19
TGTGCCAGTAGTATAGGGGCAGCAAACACCGGGGAGCTGTTTTTT
CASSIGAANTGELFF
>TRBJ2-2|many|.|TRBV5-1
TGCGCCAGCAGCGCGGGACATGCGAACACCGGGGAGCTGTTTTTT
CASSAGHANTGELFF
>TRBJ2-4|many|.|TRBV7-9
TGTGCCAGCAGCCAAATCATGGGTGCCAAAAACATTCAGTACTTC
CASSQIMGAKNIQYF
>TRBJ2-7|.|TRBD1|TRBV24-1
TGTGCCACCAGTGATTCTGGACAGGGGTACTACGAGCAGTACTTC
CATSDSGQGYYEQYF
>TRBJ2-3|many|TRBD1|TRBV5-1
TGCGCCAGCAGCTCTGGACAGGGGATAGACACGCAGTATTTT
CASSSGQGIDTQYF
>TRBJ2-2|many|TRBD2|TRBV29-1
TGCAGCGTTGCTAGCGGGATCAACACCGGGGAGCTGTTTTTT
CSVASGINTGELFF
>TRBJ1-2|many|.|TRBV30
TGTGCCTGGACCAACGAGAGGGAATACGGCTACACCTTC
CAWTNEREYGYTF
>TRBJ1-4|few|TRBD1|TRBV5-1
TGCGCCAGCAGATCTGGGACAGGAGGTAATGAAAAACTGTTTTTT
CASRSGTGGNEKLFF
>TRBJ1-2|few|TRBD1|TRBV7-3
TGTGCCAGCAGCTCGGGACAGGGAGATGGCTACACCTTC
CASSSGQGDGYTF
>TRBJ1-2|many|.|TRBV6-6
TGTGCCAGCAGTTACGTACAGAACTATGGCTACACCTTC
CASSYVQNYGYTF
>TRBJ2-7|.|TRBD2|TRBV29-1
TGCAGCGTTGTTCCGCGGGAGGGCCTACGCGAGCAGTACTTC
CSVVPREGLREQYF
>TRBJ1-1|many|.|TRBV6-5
TGTGCCAGCAGTTATAAGTGGGGGTTGTGGGCTTTCTTT
CASSYKWGLWAFF
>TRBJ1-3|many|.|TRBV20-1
TGCAGTGGGACTCCCGTCGGGGGGAACACCATATATTTT
CSGTPVGGNTIYF
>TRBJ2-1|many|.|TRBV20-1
TGCAGTGCTAGAGACGACGGACATGAGCAGTTCTTC
CSARDDGHEQFF
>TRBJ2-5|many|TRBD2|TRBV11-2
TGTGCCAGCACCTCACTCTCACTGGGCGGGAGGTATGGAGAGACCCAGTACTTC
CASTSLSLGGRYGETQYF
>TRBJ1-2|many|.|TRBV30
TGTGCCTGGATGGGGGCCCCTTACAGAGGGCCCGGCTACACCTTC
CAWMGAPYRGPGYTF
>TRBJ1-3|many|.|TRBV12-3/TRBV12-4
TGTGCCAGCGGGTCGAGCTCTGGAAACACCATATATTTT
CASGSSSGNTIYF
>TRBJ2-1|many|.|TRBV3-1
TGTGCCAGCAGCCAAGACTCTGGATGGGGGGTAGCGGACAATGAGCAGTTCTTC
CASSQDSGWGVADNEQFF
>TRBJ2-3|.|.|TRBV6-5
TGTGCCAGCAGTTACTCGTCTGCGGGGCGCACAGATACGCAGTATTTT
CASSYSSAGRTDTQYF
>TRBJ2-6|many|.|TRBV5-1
TGCGCCAGCAGGATGACAACTGGGGCCAACGTCCTGACTTTC
CASRMTTGANVLTF
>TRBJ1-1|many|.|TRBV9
TGTGCCAGCAGCGTAGTCACGAACACTGAAGCTTTCTTT
CASSVVTNTEAFF
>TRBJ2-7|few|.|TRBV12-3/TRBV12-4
TGTGCCAGCAGTCCCCCGGGACAACTCTCCTACGAGCAGTACTTC
CASSPPGQLSYEQYF
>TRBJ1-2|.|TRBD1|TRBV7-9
TGTGCCAGCAGCTCCTCAGGGGGCGCCGTCTATGGCTACACCTTC
CASSSSGGAVYGYTF
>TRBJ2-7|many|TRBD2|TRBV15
TGTGCCACCAGCAGAGATCCCCCCACTAGCGCTCACTCCTACGAGCAGTACTTC
CATSRDPPTSAHSYEQYF
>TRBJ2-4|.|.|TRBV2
TGTGCCAGCAAATCGTTCGGGGGCGTGTACGGGAACATTCAGTACTTC
CASKSFGGVYGNIQYF